The 3 T cell receptor beta chains reported below all come from one sample, sequenced in a study of CD8+CD57+ T cells in acquired aplastic anemia. TCR beta VDJ and CDR3 profiles were obtained from a genomic DNA template. TCRdb recomputed calls from the reads with MiXCR, one row per CDR3 protein. The sample consists of 90,000 to 150,000 distinct CDR3 sequences, about 60% of them appearing once. Whoever was chosen for sequencing had shown CD8+CD57+ cell expansion by flow cytometry. Sequencing used sorted CD4+, CD8+, or CD8+CD57+ T cells (not recorded which) from PBMCs. All receptors derive from a human donor with aplastic anemia.

CDR3 protein: CASRTAKEAFF. CDR3 in DNA: TGTGCCAGCAGGACGGCTAAAGAAGCTTTCTTT. The chain recombines TRBV7-3 with TRBJ1-1; D not resolved. Germline loops: CDR1 SGHTA, CDR2 FQGTGA. The CDR3 is 11 residues long. Trimming shortened V by 6 bases and J by 8 bases, and 10 bases separated the two germline ends.

This clonotype has at least ten counts. The chain is built from TRBV6-1 and TRBJ2-1; D remains ambiguous. The CDR3 consists of 14 residues. Germline V lookup: CDR1 MNHNS, CDR2 SASEGT. The ends were cut back, 5 bases at V and 9 bases at J, with 17 bases in the middle. CDR3 residues: CASSPLESAVEQFF. CDR3 coding DNA: TGTGCCAGCAGTCCTTTAGAGAGCGCGGTTGAGCAGTTCTTC.

This clonotype was picked up a small number of times. The chain couples TRBV7-8 to TRBJ1-2; tentative D call: TRBD1 (5 bases). Germline CDR1 and CDR2: SGHVS and FQNEAQ. The CDR3 extends over 13 amino acids. V was clipped by 0 bases and J by 8 bases, with 10 bases between them. The CDR3 DNA reads as TGTGCCAGCAGCTTAGCGAGGGAGGGGGGCTACACCTTC. Translated, it gives CASSLAREGGYTF.